Listed below are T cell receptor beta chains from one sample, sequenced in a study of blood T cells in healthy people across ages. TCRdb reprocessed the 5' RACE reads with MiXCR, giving one entry per CDR3 protein. The table has approximately 800,000 distinct CDR3 sequences, less than 70% seen once. The specimen was blood. The receptor source for this set is a man aged 80 or over in good health. The CDR3 runs from the conserved cysteine through the conserved F or W. Fields, in order: D gene, V gene, clone size, J gene, CDR3 length, CDR3 protein, CDR3 DNA. D genes are given only for firm matches. Only some rows state a clone size, as once, few, many or a class for expanded clones.

d_call: .; v_call: TRBV7-2; clone_size: .; j_call: TRBJ2-6; cdr3_length: 15; cdr3_aa: CASSLASPGANVLTF; cdr3_nt: TGTGCCAGCAGCTTAGCATCCCCTGGGGCCAACGTCCTGACTTTC
d_call: TRBD2; v_call: TRBV7-9; clone_size: many; j_call: TRBJ2-7; cdr3_length: 14; cdr3_aa: CASSQLAGGGEQYF; cdr3_nt: TGTGCCAGCAGCCAACTAGCGGGAGGCGGTGAGCAGTACTTC
d_call: .; v_call: TRBV6-1; clone_size: .; j_call: TRBJ1-5; cdr3_length: 14; cdr3_aa: CASTWGGGNQPQHF; cdr3_nt: TGTGCCAGCACCTGGGGAGGGGGGAATCAGCCCCAGCATTTT
d_call: TRBD2; v_call: TRBV11-1; clone_size: .; j_call: TRBJ2-7; cdr3_length: 14; cdr3_aa: CASGYTSGINEQYF; cdr3_nt: TGTGCCAGCGGGTACACTAGCGGGATAAACGAGCAGTACTTC
d_call: TRBD1; v_call: TRBV6-5; clone_size: .; j_call: TRBJ1-2; cdr3_length: 15; cdr3_aa: CASRTGGGGNYGYTF; cdr3_nt: TGTGCCAGCAGAACAGGGGGTGGGGGAAACTATGGCTACACCTTC
d_call: .; v_call: TRBV7-8; clone_size: .; j_call: TRBJ2-7; cdr3_length: 17; cdr3_aa: CASSLGTGSESYNEQYF; cdr3_nt: TGTGCCAGCAGCTTAGGAACAGGGTCGGAATCCTACAATGAGCAGTACTTC
d_call: TRBD1; v_call: TRBV18; clone_size: .; j_call: TRBJ2-4; cdr3_length: 15; cdr3_aa: CASSPPGQGQNIQYF; cdr3_nt: TGTGCCAGCTCACCCCCGGGACAGGGTCAAAACATTCAGTACTTC
d_call: TRBD2; v_call: TRBV27; clone_size: .; j_call: TRBJ2-1; cdr3_length: 19; cdr3_aa: CASSALRAGGRFSYNEQFF; cdr3_nt: TGTGCCAGCAGTGCCCTACGTGCGGGCGGGAGGTTCTCCTACAATGAGCAGTTCTTC
d_call: .; v_call: TRBV29-1; clone_size: few; j_call: TRBJ2-1; cdr3_length: 12; cdr3_aa: CSVGTSTNEQFF; cdr3_nt: TGCAGCGTCGGGACTTCGACCAATGAGCAGTTCTTC
d_call: .; v_call: TRBV18; clone_size: few; j_call: TRBJ2-5; cdr3_length: 14; cdr3_aa: CASSPGLAEQTQYF; cdr3_nt: TGTGCCAGCTCACCTGGGTTAGCGGAACAGACCCAGTACTTC
d_call: TRBD1; v_call: TRBV25-1; clone_size: .; j_call: TRBJ2-3; cdr3_length: 18; cdr3_aa: CASSQPTRQGGPTDTQYF; cdr3_nt: TGTGCCAGCAGTCAACCTACACGACAGGGGGGGCCCACAGATACGCAGTATTTT
d_call: TRBD2; v_call: TRBV29-1; clone_size: .; j_call: TRBJ2-1; cdr3_length: 11; cdr3_aa: CSVEWTCGRFF; cdr3_nt: TGCAGCGTTGAATGGACTTGCGGGAGGTTCTTC
d_call: TRBD1; v_call: TRBV5-1; clone_size: .; j_call: TRBJ1-2; cdr3_length: 16; cdr3_aa: CASSLGGPQGAHGYTF; cdr3_nt: TGCGCCAGCAGCTTGGGGGGTCCACAGGGGGCGCATGGCTACACCTTC
d_call: .; v_call: TRBV24-1; clone_size: .; j_call: TRBJ2-2; cdr3_length: 15; cdr3_aa: CATSDFSRNTGELFF; cdr3_nt: TGTGCCACCAGTGATTTCTCTCGGAACACCGGGGAGCTGTTTTTT
d_call: .; v_call: TRBV5-1; clone_size: .; j_call: TRBJ2-5; cdr3_length: 14; cdr3_aa: CASSLRDQRETQYF; cdr3_nt: TGCGCCAGCAGCTTGAGGGACCAGCGAGAGACCCAGTACTTC
d_call: .; v_call: TRBV30; clone_size: .; j_call: TRBJ2-6; cdr3_length: 14; cdr3_aa: CAWKTETGANVLTF; cdr3_nt: TGTGCCTGGAAAACCGAGACTGGGGCCAACGTCCTGACTTTC